The clone carrying this T cell receptor (beta chain) was detected ten times or more. Lactation, pregnancy, other autoimmune disease or uncontrolled infection led to exclusion of patients. These data belong to a study of T cells in Graves' hyperthyroidism and ophthalmopathy. The TCR beta CDR3 regions underwent amplification using RNA transcripts as the source. RT-PCR in the first round (using the HTBI primer set) targeted the TCR CDR3. Each CDR3 protein gets one entry after TCRdb re-called the multiplex PCR reads with MiXCR. The sample consists of approximately 360,000 distinct CDR3 sequences, roughly 14% of them appearing once. The TCR was taken from a woman aged 18-30 years with Graves' hyperthyroidism that later progressed to Graves' ophthalmopathy. The sequenced sample consisted of blood.

The CDR3 nucleotides are TGTGCCAGCAGCTCCCAGGGTGACGGTCCCTTAGCCAAAAACATTCAGTACTTC. Translated: CASSSQGDGPLAKNIQYF. The J gene is TRBJ2-4, the V gene TRBV7-2, with a tentative D call TRBD1 (5 bases). This CDR3 comprises 18 residues. The germline gives CDR1 SGHTA, CDR2 FQGNSA. Trimming pared 4 bases from V and 0 bases from J, leaving 19 bases between. Full variable domain (outside the CDR3, taken from reference TRBV7-2 and TRBJ2-4): GAGVSQSPSNKVTEKGKDVELRCDPISGHTALYWYRQSLGQGLEFLIYFQGNSAPDKSGLPSDRFSAERTGGSVSTLTIQRTQQEDSAVYLCASSSQGDGPLAKNIQYFGAGTRLSVL.